Shown below are 21 T cell receptor beta chains from a single sample sequenced in a study of T-cell reconstitution after alpha-beta-depleted transplantation in children. The TCRbeta library was prepared with unique molecular identifiers. In TCRdb, the PCR reads were re-called with MiXCR into one record per CDR3 protein. The sample records about 510,000 distinct CDR3 sequences, roughly an eighth being singletons. Sample: PBMCs, mostly from graft donor cells, taken 180 days after TCRalphabeta/CD19-depleted stem cell transplant. The source of these receptors is a female patient aged 2-10 years who had a stem cell transplant for aplastic anemia, so the T cells may come from the graft donor.

This clonotype appeared once. A read error may explain this, as a much larger clone is one base away. The rearrangement joins TRBV12-3 or TRBV12-4 to TRBJ1-1; TRBD1 matches at 10 bases. V lost 8 bases, J lost 4 bases, and 16 bases stayed unmatched. The CDR3 has 17 residues. CDR3 in DNA: TGTGCCAGCGGTCCGACGGGACAGGGGTATGAAAGCACTGAAGCTTTCTTT. It is translated as CASGPTGQGYESTEAFF.

The V and J genes are TRBV5-1 and TRBJ2-1; D gene unclear. V lost 4 bases, J lost 2 bases, and 10 bases lay in between. CDR3 length: 14 residues. Germline V CDR1 and CDR2: SGHRS, YFSETQ. The CDR3 protein is CASSVGPPYNEQFF. CDR3 sequence (DNA): TGCGCCAGCAGCGTTGGACCCCCCTACAATGAGCAGTTCTTC.

This clonotype was seen at least ten times. The chain employs TRBV4-3 and TRBJ2-2; 8 positions agree with TRBD2. Trimming removed 3 bases from V and 6 bases from J; junction bases left unmatched: 12. The CDR3 covers 17 residues. Germline V gene lookup returns CDR1 LGHNA and CDR2 YSLEER. This CDR3 is CASSQLRIREGPGELFF. CDR3 sequence (DNA): TGCGCCAGCAGCCAGTTGAGGATCCGGGAGGGCCCCGGGGAGCTGTTTTTT.

The chain is built from TRBV12-3 or TRBV12-4 and TRBJ2-5, with no clear D. This CDR3 is 14 amino acids long. Deletions cut 2 bases from V and 2 bases from J, with 9 bases between. CDR3 in DNA: TGTGCCAGCAGTTTAATCCCACAACAAGAGACCCAGTACTTC. Translated, it gives CASSLIPQQETQYF.

The chain has TRBV28 and TRBJ1-6; D remains unclear. This CDR3 contains 12 residues. The V end was cut by 0 bases, the J end by 9 bases, with 3 bases between. Germline lookup yields CDR1 MDHEN and CDR2 SYDVKM. CDR3 coding DNA: TGTGCCAGCAGTTTATGGGGTTCACCCCTCCACTTT. It specifies CASSLWGSPLHF.

Only a few counts were recorded for this clonotype. The CDR3 nucleotides are TGCGCCAGCAGCTTGGGGGGACAACTCTCCTACAATGAGCAGTTCTTC. It specifies CASSLGGQLSYNEQFF. The chain employs TRBV5-1 and TRBJ2-1, with D possibly being TRBD1 (6 bases). Trimming took off 0 bases at V and 0 bases at J, with 10 bases between the two ends. The CDR3 is 16 residues long. Germline V gene data show CDR1 as SGHRS and CDR2 as YFSETQ.

The J gene is TRBJ2-7, the V gene TRBV28; D is undetermined. The V and J ends lost 3 bases and 4 bases respectively, with 10 bases between them. The CDR3 covers 13 residues. CDR1 is MDHEN and CDR2 is SYDVKM in the germline V gene. The CDR3 loop reads CASSFYSRYEQYF. In DNA, the CDR3 is TGTGCCAGCAGTTTCTACAGCCGTTACGAGCAGTACTTC. The full variable domain, in which reference TRBV28 and TRBJ2-7 provide the parts outside the CDR3, is DVKVTQSSRYLVKRTGEKVFLECVQDMDHENMFWYRQDPGLGLRLIYFSYDVKMKEKGDIPEGYSVSREKKERFSLILESASTNQTSMYLCASSFYSRYEQYFGPGTRLTVT.

This clonotype occurred many times. The chain uses TRBV5-1 and TRBJ2-1; 9 nucleotides agree with TRBD2. Trimming at V came to 4 bases and at J to 6 bases, leaving 8 bases not matched to a gene. CDR3 length equals 15 residues. Per the germline V gene, CDR1 is SGHRS and CDR2 is YFSETQ. CDR3 in amino acids: CASSPGTSSPNEQFF. For the CDR3, the DNA is TGCGCCAGCAGCCCCGGGACTAGCTCTCCCAATGAGCAGTTCTTC.

This clonotype appeared a few times. The V gene is TRBV19, the J gene TRBJ1-6, with D possibly TRBD1 on 6 matching bases. Between the trimmed V and J ends, which lost 5 bases and 5 bases, there was a span of 13 bases. There are 15 residues in the CDR3. Germline CDR1 is LNHDA and CDR2 is SQIVND (reference sequence). CDR3: CASSDRGADNSPLHF. The CDR3 DNA reads TGTGCCAGTAGTGATCGGGGGGCCGATAATTCACCCCTCCACTTT.

This clonotype has only a few counts. This chain links TRBV6-1 with TRBJ2-3, with a possible D match to TRBD2 (7 bases). Trimming cost V 8 bases and J 1 base, with 16 bases left between them. Germline CDR1 MNHNS, CDR2 SASEGT. CDR3 length: 15 residues. CDR3 sequence: CASDSRGRGTDTQYF. Written as DNA, the CDR3 is TGTGCCAGCGATTCAAGGGGGAGGGGCACAGATACGCAGTATTTT.

CDR3 sequence reads: CAISPTWGADYGYTF. CDR3 bases: TGTGCCATCAGTCCCACATGGGGGGCGGACTATGGCTACACCTTC. The V and J genes are TRBV10-3 and TRBJ1-2; D might be TRBD1 (6 bases). The CDR3 length is 15 residues. Trimming pared 5 bases from V and 3 bases from J, leaving 16 bases between. Germline-derived CDR1 and CDR2 are ENHRY and SYGVKD.

V and J are TRBV7-6 and TRBJ1-2, with a weak D call TRBD1 (5 bases). CDR1 SGHVS and CDR2 FNYEAQ come from the germline V gene. The V end was cut by 7 bases, the J end by 8 bases, with 11 bases between. There are 11 residues in the CDR3. DNA of the CDR3: TGTGCCAGCACGGTGACAGTCGGCTACACCTTC. Translated, it gives CASTVTVGYTF.

With respect to this clonotype: Relative to the germline gene, one junction end is altered; a read error may explain this. The rearrangement joins TRBV20-1 to TRBJ2-7; 9 bases are shared with TRBD2. The germline gives CDR1 DFQATT, CDR2 SNEGSKA (reference sequence). CDR3 size: 12 residues. CDR3 residues: CSSSGNGYEQYF. The CDR3 DNA follows: TGCAGTTCTAGCGGGAACGGGTACGAGCAGTACTTC.

In its sample, this clonotype was seen a few times. The V and J genes are TRBV6-5 and TRBJ2-6, with 8 nucleotides matching TRBD1. V dropped 6 bases and J dropped 4; count of bases not matched to a gene: 5. CDR3 length: 15 amino acids. CDR1 and CDR2 from the germline V gene are MNHEY and SVGAGI. CDR3 amino acids: CASSLRGLGANVLTF. DNA of the CDR3: TGTGCCAGCAGCCTCAGGGGGCTAGGGGCCAACGTCCTGACTTTC.

The genes are TRBV6-2 or TRBV6-3 and TRBJ2-1; TRBD1 matches 9 bases. V lost 6 bases and J lost 14; bases outside the gene matches: 8. CDR3 length: 12 amino acids. CDR1 is MNHEY and CDR2 is SVGEGT in the germline V gene. CDR3 DNA sequence: TGTGCCAGCAGCGCCTCCCGGGACAGGGAGTTCTTC. This codes for CASSASRDREFF.

This clonotype came up a few times. The chain links TRBV20-1 to TRBJ2-3; 10 nucleotides agree with TRBD2. The CDR3 runs to 15 residues. The V gene end was trimmed by 2 bases and the J gene end by 4 bases; junction bases not matched to a gene: 6. The V gene's germline CDR1 is DFQATT and CDR2 SNEGSKA (reference sequence). The CDR3 nucleotides are TGCAGTGCTAGAAGGCTAGCGGGAGAGGCAGATACGCAGTATTTT. Protein: CSARRLAGEADTQYF.

The sample holds a few counts of this clonotype. The chain joins TRBV12-3 or TRBV12-4 to TRBJ2-2; D unresolved. CDR3 length: 15 residues. The V gene lost 2 bases and the J gene lost 4 bases, with 11 bases spanning the gap. The CDR3, as DNA: TGTGCCAGCAGTTTATCGGATTGGGGCACCGGGGAGCTGTTTTTT. Protein sequence: CASSLSDWGTGELFF.

The chain combines TRBV29-1 with TRBJ1-1, with D unclear. V was clipped by 4 bases and J by 5 bases, with 17 bases between them. The CDR3 extends over 14 amino acids. Germline V gene sequence: CDR1 SQVTM, CDR2 ANQGSEA. CDR3 sequence: CSVGSRYRRTEAFF. Here the CDR3 DNA reads TGCAGCGTTGGGTCCAGGTATCGTCGGACTGAAGCTTTCTTT. Full variable domain (rest looked up from reference TRBV29-1 and TRBJ1-1): SAVISQKPSRDICQRGTSLTIQCQVDSQVTMMFWYRQQPGQSLTLIATANQGSEATYESGFVIDKFPISRPNLTFSTLTVSNMSPEDSSIYLCSVGSRYRRTEAFFGQGTRLTVV.

This clonotype has a handful of counts. This sequence joins TRBV29-1 and TRBJ2-5, with 13 bases lining up with TRBD2. CDR1 is SQVTM and CDR2 is ANQGSEA in the germline V gene. The CDR3 spans 14 residues. V was clipped by 3 bases and J by 6 bases; unmatched bases: 4. The CDR3 loop is CSVEGLAGRKTQYF. The CDR3 coding sequence is TGCAGCGTTGAGGGACTAGCGGGAAGAAAGACCCAGTACTTC.

The V and J genes are TRBV20-1 and TRBJ2-6, with D unresolved. The germline V gene encodes CDR1 DFQATT and CDR2 SNEGSKA (reference sequence). The CDR3 loop spans 14 amino acids. V was shortened by 4 bases and J by 2 bases, with 9 bases between the two germline ends. The CDR3 sequence: CSATGPAGANVLTF. Here the CDR3 DNA reads TGCAGTGCTACAGGTCCCGCTGGGGCCAACGTCCTGACTTTC.

The V call is TRBV11-2, the J call TRBJ2-6; D is undetermined. Germline loops: CDR1 SGHAT, CDR2 FQNNGV. V gave up 1 base and J gave up 1 base, with 5 bases separating them. The CDR3 has 15 amino acids. The CDR3 spells CASSLVHSGANVLTF. As DNA, the CDR3 is TGTGCCAGCAGCTTAGTCCATTCTGGGGCCAACGTCCTGACTTTC.